Below, one TCR beta chain is given with its context. Its antigen remains unidentified. Time point meaning: inflamed ileum from the surgical specimen. The data belong to a study of T cell repertoires in ileal Crohn's disease. About the study: Biopsies of inflamed ileum from the surgical specimen form M0 samples.

Findings and caveats of the study: Active smokers at surgery had more clonal expansions than non-smokers. Endoscopic recurrence occurred in every patient whose clonality exceeded 26.8%.

Sequenced by immunoSEQ multiplex PCR; TCRdb stores in-frame clones only, minus some. The sample yields 15,000 to 20,000 clones, 75% to 80% seen once. Trimming cost V 6 bases and J 5 bases; bases outside gene matches: 2. CDR3 length: 14 amino acids. Germline values: CDR1 MNHEY, CDR2 SVGAGI. Sequenced input: ileal tissue. This TCR came from an adult with Crohn's disease. The chain combines TRBV6-5 with TRBJ2-1, with 12 nucleotides matching TRBD2. CDR3: CASSRTSGNNEQFF. DNA of the CDR3: TGTGCCAGCAGCCGGACTAGCGGGAACAATGAGCAGTTCTTC.